The rows below give T cell receptor beta chains drawn from one sample of a study of blood T cell repertoires in COVID-19. This table comes from immunoSEQ multiplex PCR, and its TCRdb copy is limited to in-frame clones, with some not included. Of around 250,000 clones listed, roughly 80% are singletons. The sequenced material came from peripheral blood. These TCRs come from a woman under 30 with acute or convalescent COVID-19. Both conserved end residues are part of each CDR3. A D gene is named only where the DNA matches it firmly. Clone size is not always given. Where it is, it says once, few, many or a class for expanded clones.

TRBV6-5	TRBD1	.	TRBJ1-2	TGTGCTAGCAGCATGACAGGGGACCTATTCTATGGCTACACCTTC	CASSMTGDLFYGYTF
TRBV18	TRBD2	few	TRBJ2-1	TGTGCCAGCTCACCAAATAGCGGGACCTACAATGAGCAGTTCTTC	CASSPNSGTYNEQFF
TRBV3-1/TRBV3-2	TRBD1	.	TRBJ2-7	TGTGCCAGCAGCCAGACAGGGGGATCCTACGAGCAGTACTTC	CASSQTGGSYEQYF
TRBV19	.	few	TRBJ1-2	TGTGCCAGTGCGATTAACGGGGTACGGGACTATGGCTACACCTTC	CASAINGVRDYGYTF
TRBV13	.	.	TRBJ1-2	TGTGCCAGCAGCTTAGGCTCAGGGTTTGCCTATGGCTACACCTTC	CASSLGSGFAYGYTF
TRBV7-9	.	.	TRBJ1-1	.	CASSLNRVGEGTFF
TRBV18	TRBD1	.	TRBJ1-6	TGTGCCAGCTCACCACGGGACAGGGGTAATTCACCCCTCCACTTT	CASSPRDRGNSPLHF
TRBV5-4	.	.	TRBJ2-7	TGTGCCAGCAGCCCCGCGGGTATACGCGGCAGCTCCTACGAGCAGTACTTC	CASSPAGIRGSSYEQYF
TRBV6-2/TRBV6-3	TRBD2	.	TRBJ2-1	TGTGCCAGCAGTTGGGCGGTCTATTCTAGCGGGAGCTCCTACAATGAGCAGTTCTTC	CASSWAVYSSGSSYNEQFF
TRBV6-5	TRBD1	.	TRBJ1-5	TGTGCCAGCGACCGGGACAGGGTGAGCAATCAGCCCCAGCATTTT	CASDRDRVSNQPQHF
TRBV4-1	.	.	TRBJ2-1	TGCGCCAGCAGCCAGGAGCCCTCCTACAATGAGCAGTTCTTC	CASSQEPSYNEQFF
TRBV28	TRBD1	.	TRBJ2-3	TGTGCCAGCAGTTTAGGGACAGGGGGCAGGGCAGATACGCAGTATTTT	CASSLGTGGRADTQYF
TRBV10-1	.	few	TRBJ1-1	TGCGCCAGCAGTGAGGCCAGGCTGAACACTGAAGCTTTCTTT	CASSEARLNTEAFF
TRBV6-5	TRBD1	.	TRBJ2-7	TGTGCCAGCAGTTCCGCGACAGGGAGCTACGAGCAGTACTTC	CASSSATGSYEQYF
TRBV9	TRBD2	.	TRBJ2-1	TGTGCCAGCAGCGTAGGCCCTAGCGGTTACAATGAGCAGTTCTTC	CASSVGPSGYNEQFF
TRBV6-5	TRBD1	once	TRBJ1-2	TGTGCCAGCAGTCTCAAGGGGGCTGGCTACACCTTC	CASSLKGAGYTF
TRBV7-9	TRBD1	.	TRBJ1-2	TGTGCCAGCAGCACCGACAGGGGCGGCTACACCTTC	CASSTDRGGYTF
TRBV7-9	TRBD1	.	TRBJ2-1	TGTGCCAGCAGCCCGGGACAGGGTTGGTACAATGAGCAGTTCTTC	CASSPGQGWYNEQFF
TRBV7-2	.	once	TRBJ1-2	TGTGCCAGCAGCTTAAGTGGTACGGGAAACTATGGCTACACCTTC	CASSLSGTGNYGYTF
TRBV19	.	.	TRBJ1-5	TGTGCCAGTAGTATAGATCGAGGATTCAATCAGCCCCAGCATTTT	CASSIDRGFNQPQHF
TRBV2	.	.	TRBJ2-7	TGTGCCAGCAGCTCGGACAGCTCCTACGAGCAGTACTTC	CASSSDSSYEQYF
TRBV5-5	TRBD2	.	TRBJ2-1	TGTGCCAGCAGTTTTGGGTGGAGACTAGCGGGAGGGATGTACAATGAGCAGTTCTTC	CASSFGWRLAGGMYNEQFF
TRBV6-1	TRBD1	.	TRBJ1-2	TGTGCCAGCAGTGATAGGGGGCTGAACTATGGCTACACCTTC	CASSDRGLNYGYTF
TRBV5-8	.	.	TRBJ1-4	TGTGCCAGCAGCTCCTTCAGGTCTGGAAAACTGTTTTTT	CASSSFRSGKLFF
TRBV6-2/TRBV6-3	TRBD2	.	TRBJ2-1	TGTGCCAGCAGCCCTCGGACTAGCGGGAGCCCCCTGGCTCAGTTCTTC	CASSPRTSGSPLAQFF
TRBV6-1	.	few	TRBJ2-7	TGTGCCAGCAGTGAATCGGGTTACGAGACAGCCCATTCCTACGAGCAGTACTTC	CASSESGYETAHSYEQYF
TRBV3-1/TRBV3-2	TRBD2	.	TRBJ2-1	TGTGCCAGCAGCCGCTTGGGCGTCCGGGAGGCTAATGAGCAGTTCTTC	CASSRLGVREANEQFF
TRBV15	.	.	TRBJ2-7	TGTGCCACCAGCCCCCGACAGGCGGACTACGAGCAGTACTTC	CATSPRQADYEQYF
TRBV7-9	.	.	TRBJ2-3	TGTGCCAGCAGCTTAGAGACACCTATAGATACGCAGTATTTT	CASSLETPIDTQYF
TRBV4-1	TRBD1	few	TRBJ2-7	TGCGCCAGCAGCCAGGTACCGGGACAGACGGAGCAGTACTTC	CASSQVPGQTEQYF
TRBV27	TRBD2	once	TRBJ2-1	TGTGCCAGCAGTTTATTTGCGGGAGGTGACAATGAGCAGTTCTTC	CASSLFAGGDNEQFF
TRBV12-1	.	once	TRBJ2-3	TGTGCCAGCAGCTCCCAACGGTATTGCACAGATACGCAGTATTTT	CASSSQRYCTDTQYF
TRBV5-1	TRBD2	.	TRBJ2-1	TGCGCCAGCAGGGGGTTAGGAGCGGGAGGAATCAATGAGCAGTTCTTC	CASRGLGAGGINEQFF
TRBV18	TRBD1	.	TRBJ2-1	TGTGCCAGCTCACCACCGCAGGGGGAAGCCTACAATGAGCAGTTCTTC	CASSPPQGEAYNEQFF
TRBV4-3	TRBD1	.	TRBJ1-1	TGCGCCAGCAGCCAAGATTTGGGGCAGGGGGGCACTGAAGCTTTCTTT	CASSQDLGQGGTEAFF
TRBV3-1/TRBV3-2	TRBD2	.	TRBJ2-7	TGTGCCAGCAGCCAAGATATTTTTTGGACTAGCGGATACTACGAGCAGTACTTC	CASSQDIFWTSGYYEQYF
TRBV9	TRBD1	.	TRBJ1-5	TGTGCCAGCAGCCCACAGGGGGCCCTCAATCAGCCCCAGCATTTT	CASSPQGALNQPQHF
TRBV6-2/TRBV6-3	.	.	TRBJ2-7	TGTGCCAGCAGCCTAGCAGTCAACGAGCAGTACTTC	CASSLAVNEQYF
TRBV5-1	.	.	TRBJ1-1	TGCGCCAGCCGCCCGGGGGGGAACACTGAAGCTTTCTTT	CASRPGGNTEAFF
TRBV4-1	TRBD1	.	TRBJ1-5	TGCGCCAGCAGCCAAGACCTGACAGGGTACCAGCCCCAGCATTTT	CASSQDLTGYQPQHF
TRBV5-1	.	.	TRBJ2-7	TGCGCCAGCAGCTTGGAGAAAGCGGGCCTAGGGTACGAGCAGTACTTC	CASSLEKAGLGYEQYF
TRBV7-2	TRBD1	.	TRBJ1-6	TGTGCCAGCAGCATAAGGACAGGGGGCGCGAGTTCACCCCTCCACTTT	CASSIRTGGASSPLHF
TRBV28	.	.	TRBJ1-4	TGTGCCAGCAGCCTACTATACCTTAATGAAAAACTGTTTTTT	CASSLLYLNEKLFF
TRBV27	TRBD1	once	TRBJ2-7	TGTGCCAGCACCCTCCGACAGGGTGTCTACGAGCAGTACTTC	CASTLRQGVYEQYF
TRBV5-6	.	.	TRBJ2-7	TGTGCCAGCAGCTTGGAGTCGGTGGCCTACGAGCAGTACTTC	CASSLESVAYEQYF
TRBV27	TRBD1	once	TRBJ1-5	TGTGCCAGCAGTCCGCCGGGACAGGGATTGAGCAATCAGCCCCAGCATTTT	CASSPPGQGLSNQPQHF